These T cell receptor beta chains were read from a single sample in a study of T cell changes during pregnancy in multiple sclerosis. The protocol was immunoSEQ multiplex PCR, while the TCRdb copy is restricted to in-frame clones and leaves out a portion. Of about 100,000 clones in the sample, around 93% were seen once. The sequencing here drew on peripheral blood, taken before pregnancy. These receptors all come from a female donor with multiple sclerosis, enrolled in a pregnancy study. The CDR3 runs from the conserved cysteine through the conserved F or W. The D gene is left open where the match is weak. Clone size is given for some rows only: seen once, a few or many times, or a class if the clone is expanded.

V: TRBV9; J: TRBJ1-5; D: NA; size: NA; CDR3: CASSVGAYSNQPQHF; DNA: TGTGCCAGCAGCGTAGGGGCTTATAGCAATCAGCCCCAGCATTTT
V: TRBV2; J: TRBJ2-1; D: NA; size: NA; CDR3: CASSGQGGNEQFF; DNA: TGTGCCAGCAGTGGACAGGGAGGCAATGAGCAGTTCTTC
V: TRBV7-8; J: TRBJ1-4; D: TRBD1; size: NA; CDR3: CASRDRGNEKLFF; DNA: TGTGCCAGCAGGGACAGGGGTAATGAAAAACTGTTTTTT
V: TRBV19; J: TRBJ2-1; D: TRBD2; size: NA; CDR3: CASSIGSGSVNEQFF; DNA: TGTGCCAGTAGTATAGGCAGCGGGAGTGTCAATGAGCAGTTCTTC
V: TRBV6-5; J: TRBJ2-2; D: TRBD2; size: NA; CDR3: CASSSGLDTGELFF; DNA: TGTGCCAGCAGTTCGGGACTAGACACCGGGGAGCTGTTTTTT
V: TRBV9; J: TRBJ2-2; D: TRBD1; size: once; CDR3: CASSDRGPNTGELFF; DNA: TGTGCCAGCAGCGACAGGGGCCCGAACACCGGGGAGCTGTTTTTT
V: TRBV7-2; J: TRBJ2-2; D: TRBD2; size: NA; CDR3: CASSLELAGATGELFF; DNA: TGTGCCAGCAGCTTAGAACTAGCGGGAGCCACCGGGGAGCTGTTTTTT
V: TRBV7-2; J: TRBJ2-7; D: TRBD2; size: NA; CDR3: CASSWTSGSSYEQYF; DNA: TGTGCCAGCAGCTGGACTAGCGGGAGCTCCTACGAGCAGTACTTC
V: TRBV5-1; J: TRBJ2-1; D: NA; size: NA; CDR3: CASSPLSAGLGSSYNEQFF; DNA: TGCGCCAGCAGCCCCTTATCTGCGGGACTGGGAAGCTCCTACAATGAGCAGTTCTTC
V: TRBV4-1; J: TRBJ2-1; D: NA; size: NA; CDR3: CASSHSRDRSSYNEQFF; DNA: TGCGCCAGCAGCCACTCCCGTGACCGGAGCTCCTACAATGAGCAGTTCTTC
V: TRBV5-4; J: TRBJ2-1; D: TRBD2; size: once; CDR3: CASSGVGGLAVGEQFF; DNA: TGTGCCAGCAGCGGGGTGGGCGGACTAGCGGTAGGTGAGCAGTTCTTC
V: TRBV6-5; J: TRBJ2-7; D: NA; size: NA; CDR3: CASSYGTKYEQYF; DNA: TGTGCCAGCAGTTACGGGACAAAATACGAGCAGTACTTC
V: TRBV6-4; J: TRBJ2-1; D: TRBD2; size: NA; CDR3: CASSKSLAGSYNEQFF; DNA: TGTGCCAGCAGTAAGTCCCTAGCGGGATCATACAATGAGCAGTTCTTC
V: TRBV5-4; J: TRBJ2-7; D: NA; size: NA; CDR3: CASSSPIPPKRQYF; DNA: TGTGCCAGCAGCTCACCGATACCCCCGAAGCGGCAGTACTTC
V: TRBV11-3; J: TRBJ2-7; D: TRBD1; size: NA; CDR3: CARVGDRGGSEQYF; DNA: TGTGCCCGAGTAGGGGACAGGGGTGGTTCCGAGCAGTACTTC
V: TRBV2; J: TRBJ2-1; D: TRBD2; size: NA; CDR3: CASSGLASYNEQFF; DNA: TGTGCCAGCAGCGGACTAGCGTCATACAATGAGCAGTTCTTC
V: TRBV30; J: TRBJ1-3; D: NA; size: NA; CDR3: CAWVRASGNTIYF; DNA: TGTGCCTGGGTCAGGGCCTCTGGAAACACCATATATTTT
V: TRBV5-4; J: TRBJ2-3; D: TRBD2; size: NA; CDR3: CASSFGTSVTDTQYF; DNA: TGTGCCAGCAGCTTCGGGACTAGCGTCACAGATACGCAGTATTTT
V: TRBV6-5; J: TRBJ2-2; D: NA; size: NA; CDR3: CASSYEQGASGELFF; DNA: TGTGCCAGCAGTTATGAACAGGGTGCGTCCGGGGAGCTGTTTTTT
V: TRBV6-5; J: TRBJ2-7; D: TRBD1; size: NA; CDR3: CAGQGYEQYF; DNA: TGTGCCGGACAGGGCTACGAGCAGTACTTC
V: TRBV27; J: TRBJ2-3; D: TRBD2; size: NA; CDR3: CASSSPGTSGTDTQYF; DNA: TGTGCCAGCAGTTCCCCCGGGACTAGCGGTACAGATACGCAGTATTTT
V: TRBV6-1; J: TRBJ2-1; D: TRBD1; size: NA; CDR3: CASSELGTGYNEQFF; DNA: TGTGCCAGCAGTGAACTTGGGACAGGCTACAATGAGCAGTTCTTC
V: TRBV2; J: TRBJ1-5; D: NA; size: NA; CDR3: CASSVTGNQPQHF; DNA: TGTGCCAGCAGTGTCACAGGGAATCAGCCCCAGCATTTT
V: TRBV18; J: TRBJ2-1; D: NA; size: NA; CDR3: CASSLPGRSNEQFF; DNA: TGTGCCAGCTCACTCCCGGGTAGAAGCAATGAGCAGTTCTTC
V: TRBV5-1; J: TRBJ1-3; D: NA; size: NA; CDR3: CASSLAEGNTIYF; DNA: TGCGCCAGCAGCTTGGCCGAGGGAAACACCATATATTTT
V: TRBV7-9; J: TRBJ2-2; D: NA; size: NA; CDR3: CASSLASNTGELFF; DNA: TGTGCCAGCAGCTTAGCGTCAAACACCGGGGAGCTGTTTTTT
V: TRBV2; J: TRBJ1-5; D: NA; size: NA; CDR3: CASSADDQPQHF; DNA: TGTGCCAGCAGCGCAGATGATCAGCCCCAGCATTTT
V: TRBV27; J: TRBJ1-5; D: TRBD1; size: NA; CDR3: CASSPLRTGFNQPQHF; DNA: TGTGCCAGCAGCCCTCTCAGGACAGGCTTTAATCAGCCCCAGCATTTT
V: TRBV13; J: TRBJ2-3; D: NA; size: NA; CDR3: CASSPAQVDTQYF; DNA: TGTGCCAGCAGCCCGGCTCAGGTGGATACGCAGTATTTT
V: TRBV25-1; J: TRBJ2-5; D: TRBD1; size: NA; CDR3: CASSETGAAGETQYF; DNA: TGTGCCAGCAGTGAAACAGGGGCGGCAGGGGAGACCCAGTACTTC
V: TRBV27; J: TRBJ2-2; D: NA; size: NA; CDR3: CASSLSIPRAGTNTGELFF; DNA: TGTGCCAGCAGTTTATCGATTCCCCGAGCGGGCACGAACACCGGGGAGCTGTTTTTT
V: TRBV7-2; J: TRBJ2-3; D: NA; size: NA; CDR3: CASSLVSGDTQYF; DNA: TGTGCCAGCAGCTTAGTATCGGGAGATACGCAGTATTTT
V: TRBV5-4; J: TRBJ2-7; D: NA; size: NA; CDR3: CASSLSGSRYEQYF; DNA: TGTGCCAGCAGCTTGAGCGGATCCCGCTACGAGCAGTACTTC
V: TRBV19; J: TRBJ1-2; D: TRBD1; size: once; CDR3: CASSITGTAADYGYTF; DNA: TGTGCCAGTAGTATTACCGGGACAGCGGCCGACTATGGCTACACCTTC
V: TRBV11-2; J: TRBJ2-4; D: NA; size: NA; CDR3: CALTAGVENIQYF; DNA: TGTGCCCTAACCGCCGGGGTAGAAAACATTCAGTACTTC
V: TRBV5-1; J: TRBJ1-1; D: TRBD1; size: NA; CDR3: CASSLRGPMNTEAFF; DNA: TGCGCCAGCAGCTTGAGGGGGCCCATGAACACTGAAGCTTTCTTT
V: TRBV27; J: TRBJ1-3; D: NA; size: NA; CDR3: CASSPSWGGGNTIYF; DNA: TGTGCCAGCAGTCCGAGTTGGGGGGGCGGAAACACCATATATTTT
V: TRBV27; J: TRBJ2-2; D: NA; size: NA; CDR3: CASSFSTGELFF; DNA: TGTGCCAGCAGTTTCAGCACCGGGGAGCTGTTTTTT
V: TRBV28; J: TRBJ2-2; D: NA; size: few; CDR3: CASSATLNTGELFF; DNA: TGTGCCAGCAGTGCGACTCTTAACACCGGGGAGCTGTTTTTT
V: TRBV11-2; J: TRBJ2-1; D: TRBD2; size: NA; CDR3: CASQIGLAGVGTYNEQFF; DNA: TGTGCCAGCCAAATTGGACTAGCGGGAGTAGGGACCTACAATGAGCAGTTCTTC
V: TRBV28; J: TRBJ1-2; D: NA; size: NA; CDR3: CASSLSKTGVGLDYGYTF; DNA: TGTGCCAGCAGTTTATCCAAGACAGGTGTTGGTTTAGACTATGGCTACACCTTC
V: TRBV29-1; J: TRBJ2-7; D: TRBD2; size: NA; CDR3: CSVALAGVYEQYF; DNA: TGCAGCGTTGCGCTAGCGGGAGTCTACGAGCAGTACTTC
V: TRBV7-9; J: TRBJ2-1; D: NA; size: NA; CDR3: CASSSDSNEQFF; DNA: TGTGCCAGCAGCTCGGACTCAAATGAGCAGTTCTTC
V: TRBV29-1; J: TRBJ2-7; D: TRBD2; size: NA; CDR3: CSVGGPGTSGYEQYF; DNA: TGCAGCGTTGGAGGTCCCGGGACTAGCGGCTACGAGCAGTACTTC
V: TRBV5-1; J: TRBJ1-1; D: NA; size: once; CDR3: CASSAGLPNTEAFF; DNA: TGCGCCAGCAGCGCGGGACTGCCGAACACTGAAGCTTTCTTT
V: TRBV7-9; J: TRBJ2-2; D: NA; size: once; CDR3: CASTTGRELFF; DNA: TGTGCCAGCACCACGGGTAGGGAGCTGTTTTTT
V: TRBV5-1; J: TRBJ2-2; D: TRBD1; size: NA; CDR3: CASSPSTGANTGELFF; DNA: TGCGCCAGCAGCCCCTCGACAGGGGCGAACACCGGGGAGCTGTTTTTT
V: TRBV28; J: TRBJ1-2; D: TRBD1; size: NA; CDR3: CASSLTGQGSGYTF; DNA: TGTGCCAGCAGTTTAACGGGACAGGGGAGCGGCTACACCTTC
V: TRBV19; J: TRBJ2-7; D: TRBD2; size: NA; CDR3: CASSRLAGGYEQYF; DNA: TGTGCCAGTTCGCGACTAGCCGGGGGCTACGAGCAGTACTTC
V: TRBV18; J: TRBJ1-2; D: NA; size: NA; CDR3: CASSPQSLNYGYTF; DNA: TGTGCCAGCTCACCCCAGTCCTTGAACTATGGCTACACCTTC
V: TRBV28; J: TRBJ2-7; D: TRBD1; size: NA; CDR3: CASSFNRGIKYF; DNA: TGTGCCAGCAGTTTTAACAGGGGGATCAAGTACTTC
V: TRBV2; J: TRBJ2-1; D: NA; size: NA; CDR3: CASKPSLYTRNEQFF; DNA: TGTGCCAGCAAGCCTAGCCTTTATACAAGGAATGAGCAGTTCTTC
V: TRBV29-1; J: TRBJ2-7; D: TRBD1; size: NA; CDR3: CSVGTGIYEQYF; DNA: TGCAGCGTGGGGACAGGGATCTACGAGCAGTACTTC
V: TRBV6-5; J: TRBJ2-2; D: TRBD1; size: NA; CDR3: CASSYGGTVNTGELFF; DNA: TGTGCCAGCAGTTACGGTGGGACAGTGAACACCGGGGAGCTGTTTTTT
V: TRBV6-1; J: TRBJ1-1; D: NA; size: NA; CDR3: CASSRTQGNTEAFF; DNA: TGTGCCAGCAGTCGGACCCAGGGGAACACTGAAGCTTTCTTT
V: TRBV18; J: TRBJ1-1; D: NA; size: NA; CDR3: CASSPASRGNTEAFF; DNA: TGTGCCAGCTCACCAGCTAGCCGGGGGAACACTGAAGCTTTCTTT
V: TRBV2; J: TRBJ2-3; D: TRBD2; size: NA; CDR3: CASLLTSGSTGHTDTQYF; DNA: TGTGCCAGCCTTCTGACTAGCGGGAGTACGGGACACACAGATACGCAGTATTTT
V: TRBV19; J: TRBJ1-4; D: NA; size: NA; CDR3: CASSMIGRENEKLFF; DNA: TGTGCCAGTAGTATGATCGGTAGGGAGAATGAAAAACTGTTTTTT
V: TRBV11-2; J: TRBJ2-2; D: TRBD2; size: NA; CDR3: CASSSLWTSGRSRTGELFF; DNA: TGTGCCAGCAGCTCACTCTGGACTAGCGGGAGGAGTCGGACCGGGGAGCTGTTTTTT